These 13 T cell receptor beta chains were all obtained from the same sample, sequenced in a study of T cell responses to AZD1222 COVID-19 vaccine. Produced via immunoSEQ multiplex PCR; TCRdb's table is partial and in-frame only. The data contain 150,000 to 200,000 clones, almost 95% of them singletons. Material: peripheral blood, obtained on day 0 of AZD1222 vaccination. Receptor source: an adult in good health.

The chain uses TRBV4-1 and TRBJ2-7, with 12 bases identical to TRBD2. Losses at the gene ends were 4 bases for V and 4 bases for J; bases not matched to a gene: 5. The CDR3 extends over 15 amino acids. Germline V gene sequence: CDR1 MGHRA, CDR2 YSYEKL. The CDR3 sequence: CASSPGLAGLYEQYF. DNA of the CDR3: TGCGCCAGCAGCCCCGGACTAGCGGGGCTTTACGAGCAGTACTTC.

DNA for the CDR3: TGTGCCAGCAGCCTCGGGACAGGGGGCGCAGATACGCAGTATTTT. It is translated as CASSLGTGGADTQYF. This chain links TRBV14 with TRBJ2-3; TRBD1 matches 12 bases. CDR1 SGHDN and CDR2 FVKESK come from the germline V gene. The length of the CDR3 is 15 residues. V shed 4 bases, J shed 4 bases, and the junction held 3 bases outside the gene matches.

The CDR3 is CASSVGVAGALQETQYF. CDR3 nucleotide sequence: TGTGCCAGCAGCGTAGGGGTAGCGGGAGCCCTCCAAGAGACCCAGTACTTC. The V call is TRBV9, the J call TRBJ2-5; TRBD2 matches at 9 bases. The CDR3 runs 17 residues. V was clipped by 0 bases and J by 1 base; unmatched bases: 7. Germline V CDR1 and CDR2: SGDLS, YYNGEE.

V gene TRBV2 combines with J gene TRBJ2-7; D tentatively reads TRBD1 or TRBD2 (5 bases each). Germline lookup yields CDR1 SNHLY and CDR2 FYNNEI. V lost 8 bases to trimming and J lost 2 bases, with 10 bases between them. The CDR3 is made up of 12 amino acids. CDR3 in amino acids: CASGDRPYEQYF. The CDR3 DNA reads TGTGCCAGCGGGGACCGGCCCTACGAGCAGTACTTC.

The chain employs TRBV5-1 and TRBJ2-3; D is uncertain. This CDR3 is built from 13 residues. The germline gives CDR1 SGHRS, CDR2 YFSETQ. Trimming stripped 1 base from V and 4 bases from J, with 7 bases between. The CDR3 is CASSLNRADTQYF. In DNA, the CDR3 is TGCGCCAGCAGCTTGAATAGGGCAGATACGCAGTATTTT.

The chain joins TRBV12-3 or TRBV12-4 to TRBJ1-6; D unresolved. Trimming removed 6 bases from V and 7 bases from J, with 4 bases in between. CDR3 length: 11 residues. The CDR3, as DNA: TGTGCCAGCAGGATGAATTCACCCCTCCACTTT. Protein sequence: CASRMNSPLHF.

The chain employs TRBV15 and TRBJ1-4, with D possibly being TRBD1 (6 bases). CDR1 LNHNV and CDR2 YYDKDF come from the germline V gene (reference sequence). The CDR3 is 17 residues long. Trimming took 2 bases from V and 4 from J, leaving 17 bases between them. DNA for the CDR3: TGTGCCACCAGCAGAATGAGGCAGGGGAGGGATAATGAAAAACTGTTTTTT. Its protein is CATSRMRQGRDNEKLFF. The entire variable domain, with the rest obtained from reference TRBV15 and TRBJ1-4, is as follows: DAMVIQNPRYQVTQFGKPVTLSCSQTLNHNVMYWYQQKSSQAPKLLFHYYDKDFNNEADTPDNFQSRRPNTSFCFLDIRSPGLGDTAMYLCATSRMRQGRDNEKLFFGSGTQLSVL.

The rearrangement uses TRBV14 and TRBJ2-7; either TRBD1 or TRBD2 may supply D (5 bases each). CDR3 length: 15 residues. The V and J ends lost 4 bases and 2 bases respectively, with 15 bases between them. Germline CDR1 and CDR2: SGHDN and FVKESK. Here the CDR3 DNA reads TGTGCCAGCAGCCTACATGAGGGGAGCCCCTACGAGCAGTACTTC. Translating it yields CASSLHEGSPYEQYF.

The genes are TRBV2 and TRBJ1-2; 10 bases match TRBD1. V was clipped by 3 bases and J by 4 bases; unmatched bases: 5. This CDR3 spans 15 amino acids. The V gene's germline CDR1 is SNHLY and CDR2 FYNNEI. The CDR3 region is CASSEGTGVSYGYTF. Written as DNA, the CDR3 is TGTGCCAGCAGTGAGGGGACAGGGGTGAGCTATGGCTACACCTTC.

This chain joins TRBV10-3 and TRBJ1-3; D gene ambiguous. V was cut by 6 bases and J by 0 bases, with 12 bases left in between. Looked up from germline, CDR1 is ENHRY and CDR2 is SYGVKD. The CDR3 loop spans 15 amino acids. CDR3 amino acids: CAISSTGSSGNTIYF. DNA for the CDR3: TGTGCCATCAGCTCGACCGGCAGCTCTGGAAACACCATATATTTT.

CDR3: CASSKDEPVAGPGEQYF. The CDR3 nucleotides are TGTGCCAGCAGCAAGGACGAACCGGTGGCGGGACCGGGTGAGCAGTACTTC. The rearrangement links TRBV21-1 to TRBJ2-7; TRBD2, the table's D call, lacks a check against the DNA. TRBV21-1 is recorded as a pseudogene. This CDR3 spans 17 amino acids.

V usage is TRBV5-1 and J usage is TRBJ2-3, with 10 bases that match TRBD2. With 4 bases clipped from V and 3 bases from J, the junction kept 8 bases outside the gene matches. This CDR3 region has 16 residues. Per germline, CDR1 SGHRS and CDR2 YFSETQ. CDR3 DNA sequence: TGCGCCAGCAGCCCTTCCCGGACTAGCGGAACAGATACGCAGTATTTT. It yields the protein CASSPSRTSGTDTQYF.

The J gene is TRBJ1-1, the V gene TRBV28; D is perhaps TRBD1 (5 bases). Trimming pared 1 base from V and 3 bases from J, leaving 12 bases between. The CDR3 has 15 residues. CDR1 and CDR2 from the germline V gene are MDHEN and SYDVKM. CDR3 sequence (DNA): TGTGCCAGCAGTTTATTGGGGGGAGGGGACACTGAAGCTTTCTTT. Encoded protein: CASSLLGGGDTEAFF.